Listed below are T cell receptor beta chains from one sample, sequenced in a study of T cells in Graves' hyperthyroidism and ophthalmopathy. TCRdb ran MiXCR on the multiplex PCR reads and lists one entry per CDR3 protein. This table has about 720,000 distinct CDR3 sequences, about 17% appearing once. The sample consisted of blood. The source of these receptors is a man between 18 and 35 years old with Graves' hyperthyroidism. The conserved cysteine and the conserved F or W are not part of the CDR3 here.

cdr3_aa	v_call	j_call
SARDFDSSGNTIY	TRBV20-1	TRBJ1-3
AWTGSDVEQF	TRBV30	TRBJ2-1
ASSQFGGYEQY	TRBV3-1	TRBJ2-7
ASSSLSAGFAF	TRBV28	TRBJ1-1
SAMSILAYEQY	TRBV20-1	TRBJ2-7
ASSLAPDNYGYT	TRBV11-1	TRBJ1-2
SARVLAARTEAF	TRBV20-1	TRBJ1-1
ASGPRRGHEQF	TRBV6-2/TRBV6-3	TRBJ2-1
ASSPEWTAMNTEAF	TRBV5-1	TRBJ1-1
ASSSPQRELTDTQY	TRBV6-2/TRBV6-3	TRBJ2-3
ASSLTGTAPKQY	TRBV28	TRBJ2-7
ASSYSGRRELF	TRBV6-6	TRBJ2-2
ASSLVASVYNEQF	TRBV11-2	TRBJ2-1
ASSPEGQGAGNEQY	TRBV28	TRBJ2-7
ASRIRGLSEQF	TRBV28	TRBJ2-1
AQGQGEQY	TRBV30	TRBJ2-7
ASSLVPGKYEQY	TRBV11-2	TRBJ2-7
ASSEVGVPQPQH	TRBV10-2	TRBJ1-5
ASTVWGADEKLF	TRBV28	TRBJ1-4
ASSYSGAFSYNEQF	TRBV27	TRBJ2-1
ASSEGSYYNSPLH	TRBV2	TRBJ1-6
ASSDRAAYEQY	TRBV28	TRBJ2-7
AISGPGGTEAF	TRBV10-3	TRBJ1-1
SARGLTGGTEAF	TRBV20-1	TRBJ1-1
SVIREMLYNEQF	TRBV20-1	TRBJ2-1
ASSYDRGPGELF	TRBV7-7	TRBJ2-2
ASSPRDRRAYEQY	TRBV19	TRBJ2-7
AISESKQSYEQY	TRBV10-3	TRBJ2-7
ASSQIGTLVQF	TRBV4-3	TRBJ2-1
ASSAGILDTEAF	TRBV9	TRBJ1-1
AASRGRDTRRGEQF	TRBV15	TRBJ2-1
ASAGTRGLNEQY	TRBV28	TRBJ2-7
ASSFSGGRNQPQH	TRBV12-3/TRBV12-4	TRBJ1-5
ASSYRGGSPYEQY	TRBV28	TRBJ2-7
ASSLAPGFGGELF	TRBV7-9	TRBJ2-2
ASRRQGIYEQY	TRBV28	TRBJ2-7
ASSGGISGSVGAKNIQY	TRBV7-2	TRBJ2-4
ASSLLGGNEQF	TRBV5-1	TRBJ2-1
ASSQDRAQLETQY	TRBV18	TRBJ2-5
ASSLGEGETQY	TRBV12-3/TRBV12-4	TRBJ2-5
ASSVDQGREQY	TRBV9	TRBJ2-7
ASSLVVGVGTDTQY	TRBV7-8	TRBJ2-3
ASRSGSISYEQY	TRBV28	TRBJ2-7
SVGTGGRLEQY	TRBV29-1	TRBJ2-3
ASSAGEQF	TRBV2	TRBJ2-1
ASSPRELYEQY	TRBV28	TRBJ2-7
ASSPQTGWNSPLH	TRBV9	TRBJ1-6
ASRPPPEGEQF	TRBV6-1	TRBJ2-1
ASSGSGRSRAEAF	TRBV5-1	TRBJ1-1
ASSALWGQQETQY	TRBV5-5	TRBJ2-5
ASSRGLAGVFEQY	TRBV5-6	TRBJ2-7
ASSVDDRRTNTEAF	TRBV9	TRBJ1-1
ASSYSPGQPQH	TRBV6-6	TRBJ1-5
ASSVEGTPDYEQY	TRBV9	TRBJ2-7
ASSDLAGGISTDTQY	TRBV11-3	TRBJ2-3